Below are 27 T cell receptor beta chains sequenced from a single sample in a study of T cell clonality in common variable immunodeficiency. Using immunoSEQ multiplex PCR, the repertoire was profiled, and TCRdb retains in-frame clones only, with some absent. The data list roughly 60,000 clones, none observed once; about 1.5% falls to the top ten. The sequenced sample consisted of peripheral blood mononuclear cells. The origin of the receptors is a person aged 18 to 75 in good health.

This clone was observed at least ten times. The read ends 3 residues shy of where the CDR3 ends; the end is completed using the germline J gene. The gene calls are TRBV5-1 and TRBJ2-1; 8 nucleotides match TRBD2. Germline V gene data show CDR1 as SGHRS and CDR2 as YFSETQ. The CDR3 is made up of 16 amino acids. The V gene end was trimmed by 0 bases and the J gene end by 3 bases; junction bases not matched to a gene: 5. CDR3 amino acids: CASSLAGSGNYNEQFF. The DNA read from the CDR3 is TGCGCCAGCAGCTTGGCCGGTAGCGGGAACTACAATGAG.

This clone was found many times. The CDR3 goes on 3 residues after the read ends, and that part is filled in from the germline J gene. This sequence joins TRBV30 and TRBJ2-1; the D gene is possibly TRBD2 (5 bases). CDR1 and CDR2 (germline): GTSNPN, SVGIG (reference sequence). V was shortened by 0 bases and J by 8 bases, with 5 bases between the two germline ends. This CDR3 comprises 11 residues. The CDR3 sequence is CAWSVLDEQFF. The covered CDR3 bases are TGTGCCTGGAGTGTACTAGATGAG.

Details on this clone: The junction departs from germline at one end; a sequencing error may be responsible. The CDR3 goes on 3 residues after the read ends, and that part is filled in from the germline J gene. The same CDR3 is also encoded by other DNA sequences in this sample. V and J are TRBV7-3 and TRBJ2-3; D remains ambiguous. Germline CDR1 reads SGHTA; CDR2 reads FQGTGA. The CDR3 spans 12 residues. CDR3: CASKGAGDTQYF. CDR3 bases read: TGTGCTAGCAAGGGCGCCGGCGATACG.

Details on this clone: Sequence at one end of the junction differs from germline and may be a read error. The read ends 3 residues before the CDR3 terminus; that terminus is restored from the germline J gene. V usage is TRBV18 and J usage is TRBJ2-7, with D possibly TRBD2 on 5 matching bases. The CDR3 sequence is 14 residues long. CDR1 is KGHSH and CDR2 is LQKENI in the germline V gene. The DNA read from the CDR3 is TGTGCCAGCTCCCCACCGAGGCGGGCCTACGAG. Residues: CASSPPRRAYE. The entire CDR3 protein reads CASSPPRRAYEQYF. The full variable domain, with the rest looked up from reference TRBV18 and TRBJ2-7, is NAGVMQNPRHLVRRRGQEARLRCSPMKGHSHVYWYRQLPEEGLKFMVYLQKENIIDESGMPKERFSAEFPKEGPSILRIQQVVRGDSAAYFCASSPPRRAYEQYFGPGTRLTVT.

In regard to this clone: The read ends 3 residues shy of where the CDR3 ends; the end is completed using the germline J gene. V usage is TRBV5-1 and J usage is TRBJ2-7, with D hard to call. Germline V CDR1 and CDR2: SGHRS, YFSETQ. V shed 0 bases and J shed 6 bases, with 7 bases lying between them. The CDR3 has 12 amino acids. CDR3 DNA (partial): TGCGCCAGCAGCTTGGACGCGTTCGAG. Translation gives CASSLDAFE. The complete CDR3 reads CASSLDAFEQYF.

This clone was seen at least ten times. The CDR3 is CASSARESGYTF. The sequenced part of the CDR3 DNA is TGTGCCAGCAGTGCCAGGGAGAGTGGC. The genes are TRBV2 and TRBJ1-2; D possibly corresponds to TRBD1 (5 bases). The observed sequence ends 3 residues before the CDR3 terminus, with the missing tail filled in from the germline J gene. Germline V gives CDR1 SNHLY, CDR2 FYNNEI. Deletions cut 4 bases from V and 7 bases from J, with 10 bases between. This CDR3 is 12 amino acids long. The whole variable domain, remainder taken from reference TRBV2 and TRBJ1-2, is EPEVTQTPSHQVTQMGQEVILRCVPISNHLYFYWYRQILGQKVEFLVSFYNNEISEKSEIFDDQFSVERPDGSNFTLKIRSTKLEDSAMYFCASSARESGYTFGSGTRLTVV.

In its sample, this clone was seen many times. With the read ending 3 residues before the CDR3 end, the germline J gene is used to fill in that end. The chain carries TRBV5-1 and TRBJ2-1; 12 bases agree with TRBD2. The CDR3 loop spans 16 amino acids. The J segment lost 1 base and the V segment lost 3 bases, leaving 2 bases of the junction unmatched. CDR1 and CDR2 (germline): SGHRS, YFSETQ. The sequenced part of the CDR3 DNA is TGCGCCAGCAGCTGGGGACTAGCGGGTTCCTACAATGAG. This codes for CASSWGLAGSYNE. In full, the CDR3 is CASSWGLAGSYNEQFF.

This clone was seen repeatedly, ten times or more. The read ends 3 residues before the CDR3 terminus; that terminus is restored from the germline J gene. The chain joins TRBV19 to TRBJ1-1, with D possibly TRBD1 on 5 matching bases. V lost 5 bases to trimming and J lost 0 bases, with 10 bases between them. This CDR3 region has 14 residues. Germline V CDR1 and CDR2: LNHDA, SQIVND (reference sequence). This CDR3 is CASSLTALNTEAFF. The sequenced CDR3 bases are TGTGCCAGTAGTCTGACAGCGCTGAACACTGAA.

At least ten counts were recorded for this clone. The read terminates 3 residues ahead of where the CDR3 ends, so the germline J gene completes it. V is TRBV18 and J is TRBJ2-6, with D possibly being TRBD1 (5 bases). The germline CDR1 and CDR2 sequences are KGHSH and LQKENI. This CDR3 contains 16 residues. V was pared by 2 bases and J by 1 base, with 9 bases between. CDR3 sequence reads: CASSPRTKSGANVLTF. CDR3 DNA, as far as it was read: TGTGCCAGCTCACCAAGGACAAAATCTGGGGCCAACGTC.

This clone was counted ten times or more. The read finishes 3 residues shy of the CDR3 end, and the germline J gene is used to complete it. The V call is TRBV19, the J call TRBJ2-3, with D maybe TRBD1 (6 bases). This CDR3 contains 13 residues. Germline assignment: CDR1 LNHDA and CDR2 SQIVND (reference sequence). V was cut by 6 bases and J by 5 bases, with 12 bases left in between. The CDR3 loop is CASRPRGGDTQYF. CDR3 DNA (partial): TGTGCCAGTAGGCCCAGGGGCGGAGATACG. Drawing the rest from reference TRBV19 and TRBJ2-3, the complete variable domain is DGGITQSPKYLFRKEGQNVTLSCEQNLNHDAMYWYRQDPGQGLRLIYYSQIVNDFQKGDIAEGYSVSREKKESFPLTVTSAQKNPTAFYLCASRPRGGDTQYFGPGTRLTVL.

Ten or more counts support this clone. Coverage ceases 3 residues before the CDR3 finishes, and the germline J gene fills in the end. This rearrangement joins TRBV5-6 to TRBJ2-7; D not resolved. Germline CDR1 reads SGHDT; CDR2 reads YYEEEE. The V end was cut by 4 bases, the J end by 6 bases, with 8 bases between. The CDR3 contains 11 residues. The sequenced CDR3 bases are TGTGCCAGCAGCCCCAGGATCGAG. Translated: CASSPRIE. The CDR3 as a whole reads CASSPRIEQYF.

This clone was detected many times. The missing CDR3 end, 3 residues past where the read stops, is filled in from the germline J gene. This chain uses TRBV20-1 with TRBJ1-2; 7 bases line up with TRBD1. V lost 3 bases, J lost 6 bases, and 13 bases stayed unmatched. Germline loops: CDR1 DFQATT, CDR2 SNEGSKA (reference sequence). This CDR3 region has 15 residues. The CDR3 protein is CSARDRTGNRDGYTF. The covered CDR3 bases are TGCAGTGCTAGGGACAGGACAGGCAATAGGGATGGC.

This clone was counted many times. Sequencing ends 3 residues short of the CDR3 end; the germline J gene provides the rest. This sequence joins TRBV20-1 and TRBJ2-3; 11 bases line up with TRBD2. V was clipped by 5 bases and J by 3 bases; unmatched bases: 16. This CDR3 is 18 amino acids long. Germline values: CDR1 DFQATT, CDR2 SNEGSKA (reference sequence). CDR3 sequence reads: CSAGGGRLAGRSTDTQYF. The DNA read from the CDR3 is TGCAGTGCTGGAGGGGGTAGACTAGCGGGGAGGAGTACAGATACG.

This clone occurred many times. One end of the junction fails to match germline, which may point to a read error. The CDR3 extends 3 residues past the end of the read, so its final part is completed from the germline J gene. The chain is built from TRBV20-1 and TRBJ2-1, with unresolved D. Germline CDR1 is DFQATT and CDR2 is SNEGSKA (reference sequence). This CDR3 is 14 amino acids long. The DNA read from the CDR3 is TGCAGTGCCAGAGATCTCAGCTCCTACAATGAG. It encodes CSARDLSSYNE. The full CDR3 sequence reads CSARDLSSYNEQFF.

This clone came up many times. The read ends 3 residues before the CDR3 terminus; that terminus is restored from the germline J gene. V usage is TRBV19 and J usage is TRBJ2-6; TRBD1 matches 10 bases. Germline assignment: CDR1 LNHDA and CDR2 SQIVND (reference sequence). V trimming: 5 bases; J trimming: 4 bases; junction bases outside the gene matches: 8. The CDR3 loop spans 17 amino acids. The sequenced part of the CDR3 DNA is TGTGCCAGTAGTGGGACAGGGGTCTTTTCGGGGGCCAACGTC. Its translation is CASSGTGVFSGANV. The CDR3 in its entirety is CASSGTGVFSGANVLTF.

This clone was observed many times. With the read ending 3 residues before the CDR3 end, the germline J gene is used to fill in that end. The chain combines TRBV18 with TRBJ2-6; 9 bases line up with TRBD1. CDR3 size: 19 residues. With V trimmed by 1 base and J by 2 bases, 9 bases remained unmatched. Germline CDR1 KGHSH, CDR2 LQKENI. Incomplete CDR3 DNA: TGTGCCAGCTCACCACGTACAGGGGGCGCTTCTACTGGGGCCAACGTC. It is translated as CASSPRTGGASTGANV. Given in full, the CDR3 is CASSPRTGGASTGANVLTF.

Many counts were recorded for this clone. The read ends 3 residues shy of where the CDR3 ends; the end is completed using the germline J gene. The rearrangement uses TRBV6-2 or TRBV6-3 and TRBJ2-1, with unresolved D. The CDR3 length is 14 residues. V lost 3 bases and J 0 bases, leaving 6 bases between the germline ends. CDR1 is MNHEY and CDR2 is SVGEGT in the germline V gene. The CDR3 DNA, read in part, is TGTGCCAGCAGTTATACGGTCTCCTACAATGAG. It specifies CASSYTVSYNE. The whole CDR3 reads CASSYTVSYNEQFF.

This clone was counted ten times or more. The sequence runs out 3 residues before the end of the CDR3; the remainder is reconstructed from the germline J gene. The V call is TRBV30, the J call TRBJ2-3, with TRBD2 matching over 9 bases. CDR1 and CDR2 from the germline V gene are GTSNPN and SVGIG (reference sequence). J lost 6 bases, V lost 3 bases, and 10 bases had no gene match. The CDR3 runs to 15 residues. The covered CDR3 bases are TGTGCCTGGAGACCGGGACTAGCATGGGGGGATACG. Protein: CAWRPGLAWGDT. The full CDR3 protein is CAWRPGLAWGDTQYF.

This clone was observed many times. The CDR3 end falls 3 residues outside the read, so it is completed with the germline J gene. The chain joins TRBV20-1 to TRBJ1-2, with 12 bases that match TRBD1. The CDR3 is made up of 16 amino acids. CDR1 and CDR2 (germline): DFQATT, SNEGSKA (reference sequence). V was pared by 5 bases and J by 4 bases, with 11 bases of the junction left unmatched. CDR3 amino acids: CSALYRDRGLRYGYTF. CDR3 DNA, as far as it was read: TGCAGTGCTTTATACCGGGACAGGGGGCTTCGCTATGGC.

This clone appeared many times. The CDR3 end lies 3 residues beyond the end of the read and is filled in from the germline J gene. This chain uses TRBV19 with TRBJ2-3; D gene unclear. CDR3 length: 13 residues. Germline loops: CDR1 LNHDA, CDR2 SQIVND (reference sequence). The V gene lost 5 bases and the J gene lost 6 bases, with 12 bases spanning the gap. CDR3 bases read: TGTGCCAGTAGTCCCGACTTGCCGGATACG. Translating it yields CASSPDLPDT. The complete CDR3 reads CASSPDLPDTQYF.

This clone was seen many times. The CDR3 extends 3 residues past the end of the read, so its final part is completed from the germline J gene. The chain carries TRBV15 and TRBJ1-2; 8 positions agree with TRBD1. CDR3 length: 14 residues. Germline V gene data show CDR1 as LNHNV and CDR2 as YYDKDF (reference sequence). J lost 6 bases, V lost 1 base, and 4 bases had no gene match. The covered CDR3 bases are TGTGCCACCAGCAGAGTTGCGACAGGGGATGGC. Amino acids: CATSRVATGDG. The entire CDR3 reads CATSRVATGDGYTF.

This clone was seen many times. The CDR3 spells CASTTGGADEKLFF. CDR3 DNA, as far as it was read: TGCGCCAGCACCACAGGGGGCGCAGACGAAAAA. The rearrangement links TRBV5-1 to TRBJ1-4, with 9 bases identical to TRBD1. The sequenced fragment ends 3 residues before the CDR3 boundary, so the rest is inferred from the germline J gene. Germline V gene lookup returns CDR1 SGHRS and CDR2 YFSETQ. V lost 6 bases and J lost 8; bases outside the gene matches: 8. The CDR3 is made up of 14 amino acids.

This clone was seen repeatedly, ten times or more. The CDR3 goes on 3 residues after the read ends, and that part is filled in from the germline J gene. This chain uses TRBV2 with TRBJ2-2; D is possibly TRBD2 (5 bases). V was cut by 4 bases and J by 2 bases, with 8 bases left in between. Germline loops: CDR1 SNHLY, CDR2 FYNNEI. The CDR3 length is 14 residues. The CDR3: CASSGGLNTGELFF. Partial CDR3 DNA: TGTGCCAGCAGTGGAGGGCTAAACACCGGGGAG. Variable domain in full (rest from reference TRBV2 and TRBJ2-2): EPEVTQTPSHQVTQMGQEVILRCVPISNHLYFYWYRQILGQKVEFLVSFYNNEISEKSEIFDDQFSVERPDGSNFTLKIRSTKLEDSAMYFCASSGGLNTGELFFGEGSRLTVL.

This clone was observed many times. The sequenced part of the CDR3 DNA is TGTGCCAGCTCACCATCCGGGACAGCTATGAACACTGAA. This sequence encodes CASSPSGTAMNTE. The complete CDR3 sequence is CASSPSGTAMNTEAFF. The V call is TRBV18, the J call TRBJ1-1; TRBD1 agrees at 7 bases. The read stops 3 residues short of the end of the CDR3; the missing end is completed from the germline J gene. V dropped 2 bases and J dropped 0; count of bases not matched to a gene: 6. CDR1 is KGHSH and CDR2 is LQKENI in the germline V gene. This CDR3 has 16 amino acids.

In its sample, this clone was seen many times. Read coverage stops 3 residues before the CDR3 terminus; the germline J gene supplies the remainder. The rearrangement joins TRBV14 to TRBJ2-7; D gene unclear. V was clipped by 0 bases and J by 0 bases, with 3 bases between them. CDR1 is SGHDN, CDR2 FVKESK, per germline. This CDR3 has 13 amino acids. CDR3 in amino acids: CASSQDISYEQYF. The CDR3 bases that were read are TGTGCCAGCAGCCAAGATATCTCCTACGAG.

This clone was detected many times. The read halts 3 residues ahead of the CDR3 end, with the missing end drawn from the germline J gene. V is TRBV30 and J is TRBJ1-1; 10 bases match TRBD1. Germline CDR1 GTSNPN, CDR2 SVGIG (reference sequence). The trim removed 7 bases at V and 0 bases at J, leaving 11 bases unmatched. The CDR3 extends over 16 amino acids. The part of the CDR3 DNA that was read is TGTGCCTTTCGGACAGGGGGGGGGTTATTGAACACTGAA. Its translation: CAFRTGGGLLNTE. The CDR3 in its entirety is CAFRTGGGLLNTEAFF.

This clone was counted many times. The CDR3 is cut off 3 residues early in the read; its end comes from the germline J gene. The genes are TRBV9 and TRBJ1-2; 7 nucleotides agree with TRBD1. The germline CDR1 and CDR2 sequences are SGDLS and YYNGEE. The CDR3 is 16 residues long. Trimming removed 0 bases from V and 2 bases from J; junction bases left unmatched: 7. The CDR3 is CASSVAGTGENYGYTF. Incomplete CDR3 DNA: TGTGCCAGCAGCGTAGCGGGAACAGGGGAGAACTATGGC.